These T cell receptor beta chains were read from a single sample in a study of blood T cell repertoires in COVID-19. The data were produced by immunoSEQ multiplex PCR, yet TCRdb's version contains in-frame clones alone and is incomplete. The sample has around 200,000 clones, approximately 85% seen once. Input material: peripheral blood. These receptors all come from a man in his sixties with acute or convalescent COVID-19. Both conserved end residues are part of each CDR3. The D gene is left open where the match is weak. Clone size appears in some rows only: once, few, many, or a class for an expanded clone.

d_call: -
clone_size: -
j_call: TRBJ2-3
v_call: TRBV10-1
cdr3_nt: TGCGCCAGCAGTGGGTGGGGGGCAGATACGCAGTATTTT
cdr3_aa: CASSGWGADTQYF

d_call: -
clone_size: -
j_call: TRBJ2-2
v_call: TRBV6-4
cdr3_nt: TGTGCCAGCAGTGACTTTCCGGGGACCGGGGAGCTGTTTTTT
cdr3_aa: CASSDFPGTGELFF

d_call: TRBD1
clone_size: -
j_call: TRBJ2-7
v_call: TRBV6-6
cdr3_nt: TGTGCCAGCACCCCGACAGGGTTGAGCTCCTACGAGCAGTACTTC
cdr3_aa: CASTPTGLSSYEQYF

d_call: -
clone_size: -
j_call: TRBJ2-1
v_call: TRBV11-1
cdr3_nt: TGTGCCAGCAGCTTAGCAGAGCTTGAGCAGTTCTTC
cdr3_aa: CASSLAELEQFF

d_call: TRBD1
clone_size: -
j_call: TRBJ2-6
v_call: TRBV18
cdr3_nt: TGTGCCAGCTCAAACGACAGGGTTGGGGCCAACGTCCTGACTTTC
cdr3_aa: CASSNDRVGANVLTF

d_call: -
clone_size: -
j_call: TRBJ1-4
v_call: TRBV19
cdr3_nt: TGTGCCAGTAGTCCCCCCCGCAAGCCCACTAATGAAAAACTGTTTTTT
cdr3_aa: CASSPPRKPTNEKLFF

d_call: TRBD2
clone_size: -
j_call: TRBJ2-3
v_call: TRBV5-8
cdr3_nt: TGTGCCAGCAGGTTGGGGGGGACTAGCGGGAGGCCCTCGCAGTATTTT
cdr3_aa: CASRLGGTSGRPSQYF

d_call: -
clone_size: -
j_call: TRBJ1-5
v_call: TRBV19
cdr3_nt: TGTGCCAGTAGTTGGGGGCTTCATCAGCCCCAGCATTTT
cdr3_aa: CASSWGLHQPQHF

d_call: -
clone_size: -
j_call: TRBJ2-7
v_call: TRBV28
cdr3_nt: TGTGCCAGCAGTTTGTCACCTACAGCCTACGAGCAGTACTTC
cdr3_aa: CASSLSPTAYEQYF

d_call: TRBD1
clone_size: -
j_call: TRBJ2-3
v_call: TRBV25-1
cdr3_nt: TGTGCCAGCAGTGAATCCGATCCCAGGGGGCCTAGCACAGATACGCAGTATTTT
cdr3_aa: CASSESDPRGPSTDTQYF

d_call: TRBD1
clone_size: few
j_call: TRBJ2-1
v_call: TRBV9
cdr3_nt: TGTGCCAGCAAGGGACAGGGGAAGAATGAGCAGTTCTTC
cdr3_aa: CASKGQGKNEQFF

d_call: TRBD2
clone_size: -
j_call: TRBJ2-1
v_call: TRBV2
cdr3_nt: TGTGCCACCTCAGAGGGACTAGACAGCTACAATGAGCAGTTCTTC
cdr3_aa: CATSEGLDSYNEQFF

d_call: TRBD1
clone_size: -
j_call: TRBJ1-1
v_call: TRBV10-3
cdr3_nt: TGTGCCATAACAGGGGACCATGGCATGAACACTGAAGCTTTCTTT
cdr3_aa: CAITGDHGMNTEAFF

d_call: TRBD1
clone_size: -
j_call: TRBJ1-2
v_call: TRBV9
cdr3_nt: TGTGCCAGCAGCCCCCGGGACAGGGGCGTAAACTATGGCTACACCTTC
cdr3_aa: CASSPRDRGVNYGYTF

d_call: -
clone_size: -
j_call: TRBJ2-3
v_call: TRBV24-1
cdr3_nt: TGTGCCACCAGTGACGCAATACAGGGCGTTGGGGCAGATACGCAGTATTTT
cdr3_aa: CATSDAIQGVGADTQYF

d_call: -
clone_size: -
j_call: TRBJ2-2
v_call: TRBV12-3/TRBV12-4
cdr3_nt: TGTGCCACCTCGAGCGGGCCGGGGGAGCTGTTTTTT
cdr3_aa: CATSSGPGELFF

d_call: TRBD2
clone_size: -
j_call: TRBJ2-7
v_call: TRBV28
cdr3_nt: TGTGCCAGCAGTTCGGAGACTAGCGGGAGCCAGTACGAGCAGTACTTC
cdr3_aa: CASSSETSGSQYEQYF

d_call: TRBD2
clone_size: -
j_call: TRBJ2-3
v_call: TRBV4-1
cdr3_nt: TGCGCCAGCAGCCAAGATCTTAGCGGGAGTAGAGTAAGCACAGATACGCAGTATTTT
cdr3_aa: CASSQDLSGSRVSTDTQYF

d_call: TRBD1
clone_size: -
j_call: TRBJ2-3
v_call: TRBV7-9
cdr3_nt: TGTGCCAGCAGCCCGGGACAGGGGGCAAAAGATACGCAGTATTTT
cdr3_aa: CASSPGQGAKDTQYF

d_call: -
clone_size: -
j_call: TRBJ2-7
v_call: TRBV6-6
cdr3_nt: TGTGCCAGCGTGCTAGGCCCTAGCTCCTACGAGCAGTACTTC
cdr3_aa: CASVLGPSSYEQYF

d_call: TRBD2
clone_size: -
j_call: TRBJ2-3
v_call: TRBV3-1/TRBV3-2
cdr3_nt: TGTGCCAGCAGCCAAACACCCGGGAGGGCCGGGGCAGATACGCAGTATTTT
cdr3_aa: CASSQTPGRAGADTQYF

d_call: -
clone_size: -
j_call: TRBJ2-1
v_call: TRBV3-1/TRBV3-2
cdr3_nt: TGTGCCAGCAGCCAAGATAGTTCGCAGGGCGGTGAGCAGTTCTTC
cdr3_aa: CASSQDSSQGGEQFF

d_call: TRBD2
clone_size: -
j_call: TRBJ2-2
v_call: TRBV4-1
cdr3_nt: TGCGCCAGCAGCCGAGCGGGGGCCACCGGGGAGCTGTTTTTT
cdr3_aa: CASSRAGATGELFF

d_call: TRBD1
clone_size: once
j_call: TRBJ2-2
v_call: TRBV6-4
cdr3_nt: TGTGCCAGCAGAATAACAGGGGTTGCCGGGGAGCTGTTTTTT
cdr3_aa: CASRITGVAGELFF

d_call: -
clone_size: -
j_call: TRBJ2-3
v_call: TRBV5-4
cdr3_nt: TGTGCCAGCAGCTTGGGAGGAGATACGCAGTATTTT
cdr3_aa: CASSLGGDTQYF

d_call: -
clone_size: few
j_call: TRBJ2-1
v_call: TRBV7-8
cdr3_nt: TGTGCCAGCAGCTTAATACGAGGGACTTACAATGAGCAGTTCTTC
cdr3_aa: CASSLIRGTYNEQFF

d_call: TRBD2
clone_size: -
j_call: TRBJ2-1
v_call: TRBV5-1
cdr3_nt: TGCGCCAGCAGCTTGGCCCAGACTAGCGGGAACTACAATGAGCAGTTCTTC
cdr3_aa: CASSLAQTSGNYNEQFF

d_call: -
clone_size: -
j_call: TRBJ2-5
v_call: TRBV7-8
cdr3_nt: TGTGCCAGCAGCTTTGGCTCTGGGACCCAGTACTTC
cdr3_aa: CASSFGSGTQYF

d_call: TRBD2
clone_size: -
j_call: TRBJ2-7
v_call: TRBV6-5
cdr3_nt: TGTGCCAGCAGGAACGAGTACGGGAGGTCCTACGAGCAGTACTTC
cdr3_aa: CASRNEYGRSYEQYF

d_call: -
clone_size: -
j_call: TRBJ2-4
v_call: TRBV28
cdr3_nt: TGTGCCAGCAGTTTCCCCGGGTTAGCCAAAAACATTCAGTACTTC
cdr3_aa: CASSFPGLAKNIQYF

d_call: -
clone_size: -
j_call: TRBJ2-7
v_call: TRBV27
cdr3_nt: TGTGCCAGCAGTTTCGGACGACAGCGTATCTACGAGCAGTACTTC
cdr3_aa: CASSFGRQRIYEQYF

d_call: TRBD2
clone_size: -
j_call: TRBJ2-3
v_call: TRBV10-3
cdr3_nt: TGTGCCACCCGGGACTACACAGATACGCAGTATTTT
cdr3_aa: CATRDYTDTQYF

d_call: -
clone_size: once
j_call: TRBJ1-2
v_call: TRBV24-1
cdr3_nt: TGTGCCACCAGTGGCAGGGGCCACAACTATGGCTACACCTTC
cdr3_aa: CATSGRGHNYGYTF

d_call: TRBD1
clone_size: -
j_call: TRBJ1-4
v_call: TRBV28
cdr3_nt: TGTGCCAGCAGTCTCAGGGGGGTGGTAGCTCAGGGTGAAAAACTGTTTTTT
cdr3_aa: CASSLRGVVAQGEKLFF

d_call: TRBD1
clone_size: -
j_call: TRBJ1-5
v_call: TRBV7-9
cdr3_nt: TGTGCCAGCAGCGAGTACAGGGGGAGTGATCAGCCCCAGCATTTT
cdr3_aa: CASSEYRGSDQPQHF

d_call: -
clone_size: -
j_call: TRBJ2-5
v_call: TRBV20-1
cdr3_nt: TGCAGTGCTAGTTATCTAGCGAGAGAGACCCAGTACTTC
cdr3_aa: CSASYLARETQYF

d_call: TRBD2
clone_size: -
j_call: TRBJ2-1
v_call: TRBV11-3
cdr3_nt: TGTGCCAGCAGCCCCCGGACTAGCGGGGACAATGAGCAGTTCTTC
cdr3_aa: CASSPRTSGDNEQFF

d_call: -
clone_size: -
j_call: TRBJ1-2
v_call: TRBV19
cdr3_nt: TGTGCCAGTAGTATGCGTCTCAAGGCGGGTGGCTACACCTTC
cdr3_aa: CASSMRLKAGGYTF

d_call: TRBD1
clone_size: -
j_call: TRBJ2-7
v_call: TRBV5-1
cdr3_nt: TGCGCCAGCAGCTTGGGACAGGGACGCGAGCAGTACTTC
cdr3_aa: CASSLGQGREQYF

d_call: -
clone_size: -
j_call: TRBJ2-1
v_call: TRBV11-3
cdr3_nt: TGTGCCAGCAGCTTAAAAATCCCAGGCTCTTCCCAGTTCTTC
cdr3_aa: CASSLKIPGSSQFF

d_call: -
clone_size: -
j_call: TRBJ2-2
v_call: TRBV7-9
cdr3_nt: TGTGCCAGCAGCCTGACCCGGGGTAAGGCCGGGGAGCTGTTTTTT
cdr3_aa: CASSLTRGKAGELFF

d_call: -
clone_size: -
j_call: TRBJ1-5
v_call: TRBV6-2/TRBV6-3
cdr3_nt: TGTGCCAGCAGTCGAACAGGGCTCTATAGCAATCAGCCCCAGCATTTT
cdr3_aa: CASSRTGLYSNQPQHF

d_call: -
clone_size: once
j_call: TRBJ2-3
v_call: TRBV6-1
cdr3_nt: TGTGCCAGCAGTGATTCTAGGAGCACAGATACGCAGTATTTT
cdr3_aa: CASSDSRSTDTQYF

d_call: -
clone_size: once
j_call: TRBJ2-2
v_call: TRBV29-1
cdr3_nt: TGCAGCGTAGGAGATGCCGGGGTTAACACCGGGGAGCTGTTTTTT
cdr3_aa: CSVGDAGVNTGELFF

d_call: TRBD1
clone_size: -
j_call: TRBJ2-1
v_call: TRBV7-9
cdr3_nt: TGTGCCAGCAGCCCGGGACAGGGGGCGTTGGATGAGCAGTTCTTC
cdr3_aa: CASSPGQGALDEQFF

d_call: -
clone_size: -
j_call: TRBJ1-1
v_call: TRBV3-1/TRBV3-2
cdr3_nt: TGTGCCAGCGGCCCCGGGAAAATGAACACTGAAGCTTTCTTT
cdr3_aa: CASGPGKMNTEAFF

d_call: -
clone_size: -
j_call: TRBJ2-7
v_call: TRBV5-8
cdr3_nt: TGTGCCAGCAGCCCCGGTCGGGGAGTTTTCCACGAGCAGTACTTC
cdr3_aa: CASSPGRGVFHEQYF

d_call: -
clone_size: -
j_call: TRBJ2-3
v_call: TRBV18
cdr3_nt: TGTGCCAGCTCACCACCGGGGGGTCCCACAGATACGCAGTATTTT
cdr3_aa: CASSPPGGPTDTQYF

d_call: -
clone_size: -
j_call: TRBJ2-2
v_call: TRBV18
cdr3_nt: TGTGCCAGCTCACGCGACGTAGGGGCCACCGGGGAGCTGTTTTTT
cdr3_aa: CASSRDVGATGELFF

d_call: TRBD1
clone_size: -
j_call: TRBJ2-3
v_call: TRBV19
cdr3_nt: TGTGCCAGTAGTTCCTCCGGGACAGGGGGTTTGGCAGATACGCAGTATTTT
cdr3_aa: CASSSSGTGGLADTQYF

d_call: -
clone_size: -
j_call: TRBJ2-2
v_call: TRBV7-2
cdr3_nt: TGTGCCAGCCGGGGGACGGACACCGGGGAGCTGTTTTTT
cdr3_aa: CASRGTDTGELFF

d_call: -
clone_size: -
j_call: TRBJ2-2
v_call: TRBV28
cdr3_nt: TGTGCCAGCAGTGCCCGCTGGGGCTTGAACACCGGGGAGCTGTTTTTT
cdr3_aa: CASSARWGLNTGELFF

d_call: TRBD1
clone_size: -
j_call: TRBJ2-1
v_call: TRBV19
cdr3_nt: TGTGCCAGTAGTCGCCCAGACAGGGTCAGCTCCTACAATGAGCAGTTCTTC
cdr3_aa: CASSRPDRVSSYNEQFF

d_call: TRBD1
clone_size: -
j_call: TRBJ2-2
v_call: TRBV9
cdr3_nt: TGTGCCAGCAGCGCCAGAAGGGACAGGGGGGTCGGGGAGCTGTTTTTT
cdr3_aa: CASSARRDRGVGELFF

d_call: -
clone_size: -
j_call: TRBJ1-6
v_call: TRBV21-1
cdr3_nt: TGTGCCAGCAGCAAAGGGGCGGTAGGACTTATTGGGTTAGTCTCCTATAATTCACCCCTCCACTTT
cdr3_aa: CASSKGAVGLIGLVSYNSPLHF

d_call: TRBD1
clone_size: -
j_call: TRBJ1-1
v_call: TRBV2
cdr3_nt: TGTGCCAGCAGCAGGGACAGGGGCTGGGCTTTCTTT
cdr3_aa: CASSRDRGWAFF